The 10 T cell receptor beta chains reported below all come from one sample, sequenced in a study of CD8 T cells in ankylosing spondylitis. Via MiXCR, TCRdb re-called the 5' RACE reads, giving one row per CDR3 protein. The sample consists of some 270,000 distinct CDR3 sequences, about 20% of them appearing once. Sequences were obtained from blood, either unsorted or a sorted T cell fraction (not recorded which). The source of these receptors is a male donor with ankylosing spondylitis or in good health (not recorded which).

This clonotype was detected only a few times. The J gene is TRBJ2-3, the V gene TRBV6-5; no clear D. V lost 9 bases and J lost 0, with 10 bases in between. This CDR3 is 13 amino acids long. Germline lookup yields CDR1 MNHEY and CDR2 SVGAGI. DNA for the CDR3: TGTGCCAGACAGTTCCTTAGCACAGATACGCAGTATTTT. Encoded protein: CARQFLSTDTQYF.

The V gene is TRBV20-1, the J gene TRBJ2-7; D might be TRBD2 (6 bases). V gave up 1 base and J gave up 3 bases, with 10 bases separating them. Germline CDR1 and CDR2: DFQATT and SNEGSKA (reference sequence). CDR3 length: 13 amino acids. CDR3 nucleotides: TGCAGTGCTAGAGGTGGCGGGAACTACGAGCAGTACTTC. As protein: CSARGGGNYEQYF.

This clonotype was seen a few times. The chain has TRBV20-1 and TRBJ2-7; 14 bases match TRBD2. The germline CDR1 and CDR2 sequences are DFQATT and SNEGSKA (reference sequence). J gave up 5 bases and V 4 bases, and 7 bases lay outside the gene matches. This CDR3 region has 15 residues. The DNA for the CDR3 is TGCAGTGCTATCAGGACTAGCGGGAGGCTGGACGAGCAGTACTTC. It translates to CSAIRTSGRLDEQYF.

As for this clonotype: Germline is not matched at one junction end, which may reflect a read error. This chain uses TRBV3-1 with TRBJ2-5, with TRBD1 as a possible D gene (5 bases). The CDR3 loop spans 13 amino acids. Germline V gives CDR1 LGHDT, CDR2 YNNKEL (reference sequence). CDR3 DNA sequence: TGTGCCAGCACCATGTCTTTGGGGCTAAGACGTCACTTC. Translated: CASTMSLGLRRHF.

This clonotype came up a few times. The chain combines TRBV12-3 or TRBV12-4 with TRBJ2-7, with a tentative D call TRBD1 (6 bases). The V gene lost 4 bases and the J gene lost 4 bases, with 8 bases spanning the gap. The CDR3 length is 12 residues. The CDR3: CASSSGVYEQYF. For the CDR3, the DNA is TGTGCCAGCAGTTCAGGGGTTTACGAGCAGTACTTC.

This clonotype was seen at least ten times. This chain joins TRBV9 and TRBJ2-7; TRBD1 might be the D (6 bases). The germline gives CDR1 SGDLS, CDR2 YYNGEE. V lost 2 bases and J 5 bases, leaving 8 bases between the germline ends. The CDR3 covers 12 residues. CDR3 in amino acids: CASSVGDNEQYF. Here the CDR3 DNA reads TGTGCCAGCAGCGTGGGGGACAACGAGCAGTACTTC.

This clonotype has only a few counts. The chain recombines TRBV25-1 with TRBJ2-5, with D unresolved. This CDR3 has 14 amino acids. The V gene's germline CDR1 is MGHDK and CDR2 SYGVNS. Trimming removed 4 bases at V and 2 bases at J, with 11 bases between. The chain's CDR3 is CASSAWTDQETQYF. Written as DNA, the CDR3 is TGTGCCAGCAGTGCTTGGACGGATCAAGAGACCCAGTACTTC.

The gene calls are TRBV4-2 and TRBJ2-7, with D possibly called TRBD1 or TRBD2 (6 bases each). V was trimmed by 5 bases and J by 6 bases, leaving 11 bases between them. The CDR3 runs to 12 residues. Germline lookup yields CDR1 LGHNA and CDR2 YNFKEQ. The CDR3 here is CASSEGGGEQYF. The DNA for the CDR3 is TGTGCCAGCAGCGAGGGGGGTGGCGAGCAGTACTTC.

This clonotype has a handful of counts. The gene calls are TRBV7-9 and TRBJ2-3; D possibly corresponds to TRBD2 (6 bases). Trimming removed 2 bases from V and 3 bases from J, with 15 bases in between. The V gene's germline CDR1 is SEHNR and CDR2 FQNEAQ (reference sequence). The CDR3 spans 16 residues. Written as DNA, the CDR3 is TGTGCCAGCAGCTTATCAAGTGGCGGGAAAACAGATACGCAGTATTTT. Amino acid sequence: CASSLSSGGKTDTQYF.

The chain uses TRBV4-1 and TRBJ2-1; TRBD2 matches at 11 bases. With V trimmed by 0 bases and J by 8 bases, 9 bases remained unmatched. CDR1 and CDR2 (germline): MGHRA, YSYEKL. This CDR3 is 17 amino acids long. CDR3 in DNA: TGCGCCAGCAGCCAAGATCTCCCTAGCGGGAGGATGCATGAGCAGTTCTTC. Translation gives CASSQDLPSGRMHEQFF.